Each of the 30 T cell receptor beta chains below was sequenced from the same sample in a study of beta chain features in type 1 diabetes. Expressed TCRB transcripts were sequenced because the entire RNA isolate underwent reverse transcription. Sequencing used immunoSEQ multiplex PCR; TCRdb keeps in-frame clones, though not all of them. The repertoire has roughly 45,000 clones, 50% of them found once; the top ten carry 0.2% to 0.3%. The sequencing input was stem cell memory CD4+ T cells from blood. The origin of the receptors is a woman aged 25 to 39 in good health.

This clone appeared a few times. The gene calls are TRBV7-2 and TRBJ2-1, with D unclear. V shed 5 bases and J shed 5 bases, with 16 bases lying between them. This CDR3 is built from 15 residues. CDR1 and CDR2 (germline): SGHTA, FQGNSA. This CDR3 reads CASSPPSGFHNEQFF. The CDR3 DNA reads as TGTGCCAGCAGCCCTCCGTCGGGTTTTCACAATGAGCAGTTCTTC.

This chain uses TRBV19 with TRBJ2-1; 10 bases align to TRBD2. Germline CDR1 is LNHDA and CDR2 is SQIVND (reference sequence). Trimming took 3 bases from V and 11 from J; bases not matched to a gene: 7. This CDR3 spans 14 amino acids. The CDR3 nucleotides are TGTGCCAGTAGTATCGGGCTAGCGGGGGTAAAGCAGTTCTTC. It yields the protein CASSIGLAGVKQFF.

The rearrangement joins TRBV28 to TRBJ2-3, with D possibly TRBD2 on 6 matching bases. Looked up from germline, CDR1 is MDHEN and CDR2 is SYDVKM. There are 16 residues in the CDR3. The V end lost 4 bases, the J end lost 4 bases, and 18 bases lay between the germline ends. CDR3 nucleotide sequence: TGTGCCAGCAGTTCCCTTTCGGGAGTCGGTGCAGATACGCAGTATTTT. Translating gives CASSSLSGVGADTQYF.

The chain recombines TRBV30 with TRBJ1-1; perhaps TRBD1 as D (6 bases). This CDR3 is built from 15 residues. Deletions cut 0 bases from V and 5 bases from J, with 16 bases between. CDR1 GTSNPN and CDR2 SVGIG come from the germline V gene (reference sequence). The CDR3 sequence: CAWSVLQGKRTEAFF. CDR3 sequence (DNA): TGTGCCTGGAGTGTACTACAGGGCAAAAGGACTGAAGCTTTCTTT.

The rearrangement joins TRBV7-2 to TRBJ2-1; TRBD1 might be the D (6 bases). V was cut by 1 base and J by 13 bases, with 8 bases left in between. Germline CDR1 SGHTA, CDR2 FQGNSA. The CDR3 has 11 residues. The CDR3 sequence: CASSLEGGQFF. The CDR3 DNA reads TGTGCCAGCAGCTTAGAAGGGGGACAGTTCTTC.

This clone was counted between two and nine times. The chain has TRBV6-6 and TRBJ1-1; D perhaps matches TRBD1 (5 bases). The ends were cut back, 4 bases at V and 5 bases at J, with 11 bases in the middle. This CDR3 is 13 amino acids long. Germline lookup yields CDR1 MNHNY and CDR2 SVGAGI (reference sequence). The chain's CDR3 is CASSSGYGTEAFF. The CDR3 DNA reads TGTGCCAGCAGTTCAGGGTATGGAACTGAAGCTTTCTTT.

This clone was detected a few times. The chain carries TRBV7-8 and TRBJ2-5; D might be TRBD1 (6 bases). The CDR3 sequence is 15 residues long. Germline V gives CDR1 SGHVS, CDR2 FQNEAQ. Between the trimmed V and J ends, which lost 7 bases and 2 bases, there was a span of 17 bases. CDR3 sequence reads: CASIERGQSQETQYF. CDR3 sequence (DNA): TGTGCCAGCATCGAGCGTGGACAGTCACAAGAGACCCAGTACTTC.

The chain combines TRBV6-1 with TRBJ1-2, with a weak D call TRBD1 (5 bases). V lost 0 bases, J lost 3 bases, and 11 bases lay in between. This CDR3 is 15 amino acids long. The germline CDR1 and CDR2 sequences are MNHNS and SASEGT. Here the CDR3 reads CASSEARAGDYGYTF. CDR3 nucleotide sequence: TGTGCCAGCAGTGAAGCGAGGGCGGGGGACTATGGCTACACCTTC.

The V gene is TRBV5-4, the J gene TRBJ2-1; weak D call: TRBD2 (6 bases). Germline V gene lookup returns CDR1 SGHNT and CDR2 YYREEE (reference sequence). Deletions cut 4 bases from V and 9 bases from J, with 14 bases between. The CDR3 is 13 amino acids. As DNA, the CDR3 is TGTGCCAGCAGCGAGACTAGTTCGGGTGAGCAGTTCTTC. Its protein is CASSETSSGEQFF.

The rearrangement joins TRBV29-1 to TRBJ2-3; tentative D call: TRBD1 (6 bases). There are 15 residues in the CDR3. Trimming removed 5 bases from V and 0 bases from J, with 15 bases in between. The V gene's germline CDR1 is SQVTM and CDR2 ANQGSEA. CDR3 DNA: TGCAGCGTTTCCCAGGGGTCAACTAGCACAGATACGCAGTATTTT. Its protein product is CSVSQGSTSTDTQYF.

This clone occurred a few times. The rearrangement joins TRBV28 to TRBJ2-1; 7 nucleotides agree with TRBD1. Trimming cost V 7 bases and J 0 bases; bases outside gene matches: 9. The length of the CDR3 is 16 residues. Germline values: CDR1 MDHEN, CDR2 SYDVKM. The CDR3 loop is CASTNIGDSSYNEQFF. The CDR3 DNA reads TGTGCCAGCACCAACATAGGGGACAGCTCCTACAATGAGCAGTTCTTC.

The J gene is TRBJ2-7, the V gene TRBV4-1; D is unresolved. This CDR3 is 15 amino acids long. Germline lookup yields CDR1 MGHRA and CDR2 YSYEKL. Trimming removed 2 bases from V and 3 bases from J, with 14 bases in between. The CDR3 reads CASSQPGRSLYEQYF. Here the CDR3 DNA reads TGCGCCAGCAGCCAACCAGGAAGGTCCCTCTACGAGCAGTACTTC.

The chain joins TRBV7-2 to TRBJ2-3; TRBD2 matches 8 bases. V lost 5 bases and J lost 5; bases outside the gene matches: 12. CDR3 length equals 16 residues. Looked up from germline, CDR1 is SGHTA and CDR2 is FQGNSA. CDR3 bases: TGTGCCAGCAGCGACCGGGCGGGAGGCGGTGGAGATACGCAGTATTTT. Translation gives CASSDRAGGGGDTQYF.

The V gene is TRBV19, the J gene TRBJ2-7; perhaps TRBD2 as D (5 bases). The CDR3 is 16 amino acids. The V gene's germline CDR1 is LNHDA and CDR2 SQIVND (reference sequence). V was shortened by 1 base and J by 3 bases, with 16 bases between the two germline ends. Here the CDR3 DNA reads TGTGCCAGTAGTATAGTATCGCGGGCCCTCGTCTACGAGCAGTACTTC. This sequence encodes CASSIVSRALVYEQYF.

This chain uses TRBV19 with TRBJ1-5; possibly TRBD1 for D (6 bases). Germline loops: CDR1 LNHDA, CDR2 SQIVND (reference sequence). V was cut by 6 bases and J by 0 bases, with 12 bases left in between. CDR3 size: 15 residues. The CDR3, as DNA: TGTGCCAGTAGGAAACAGGGATATAGCAATCAGCCCCAGCATTTT. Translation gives CASRKQGYSNQPQHF.

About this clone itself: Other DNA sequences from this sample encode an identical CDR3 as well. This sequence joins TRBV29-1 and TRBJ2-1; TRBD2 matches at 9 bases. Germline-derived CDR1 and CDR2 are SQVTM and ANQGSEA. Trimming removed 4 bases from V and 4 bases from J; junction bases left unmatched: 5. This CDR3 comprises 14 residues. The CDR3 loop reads CSVGAGGSYNEQFF. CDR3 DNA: TGCAGCGTTGGGGCGGGAGGGTCATACAATGAGCAGTTCTTC.

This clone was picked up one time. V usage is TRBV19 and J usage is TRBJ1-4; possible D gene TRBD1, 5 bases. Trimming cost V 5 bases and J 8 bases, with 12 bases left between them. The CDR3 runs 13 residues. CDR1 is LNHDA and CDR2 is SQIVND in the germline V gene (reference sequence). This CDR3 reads CASSDRRREKLFF. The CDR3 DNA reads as TGTGCCAGTAGTGACAGACGGCGCGAAAAACTGTTTTTT. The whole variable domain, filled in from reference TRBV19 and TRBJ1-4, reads DGGITQSPKYLFRKEGQNVTLSCEQNLNHDAMYWYRQDPGQGLRLIYYSQIVNDFQKGDIAEGYSVSREKKESFPLTVTSAQKNPTAFYLCASSDRRREKLFFGSGTQLSVL.

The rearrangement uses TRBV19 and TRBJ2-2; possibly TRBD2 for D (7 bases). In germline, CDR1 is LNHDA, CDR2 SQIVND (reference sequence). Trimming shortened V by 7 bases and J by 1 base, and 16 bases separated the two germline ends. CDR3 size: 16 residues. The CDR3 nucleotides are TGTGCCAGTACAAGGGGGGGACTAAAGAACACCGGGGAGCTGTTTTTT. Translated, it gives CASTRGGLKNTGELFF. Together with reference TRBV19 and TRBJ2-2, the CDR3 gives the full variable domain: DGGITQSPKYLFRKEGQNVTLSCEQNLNHDAMYWYRQDPGQGLRLIYYSQIVNDFQKGDIAEGYSVSREKKESFPLTVTSAQKNPTAFYLCASTRGGLKNTGELFFGEGSRLTVL.

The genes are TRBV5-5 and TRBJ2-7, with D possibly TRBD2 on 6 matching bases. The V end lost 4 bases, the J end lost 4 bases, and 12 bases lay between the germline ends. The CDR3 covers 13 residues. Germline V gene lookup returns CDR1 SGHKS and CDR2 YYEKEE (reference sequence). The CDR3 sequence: CASSPTRSYEQYF. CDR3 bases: TGTGCCAGCAGCCCGACTAGATCTTACGAGCAGTACTTC.

The CDR3 DNA sequence: TGTGCCAGCTTCGGGTCAAGCTCCTACGAGCAGTACTTC. It codes for CASFGSSSYEQYF. V is TRBV28 and J is TRBJ2-7; D unresolved. The CDR3 extends over 13 amino acids. V lost 8 bases, J lost 0 bases, and 11 bases lay in between. Germline V gene lookup returns CDR1 MDHEN and CDR2 SYDVKM.

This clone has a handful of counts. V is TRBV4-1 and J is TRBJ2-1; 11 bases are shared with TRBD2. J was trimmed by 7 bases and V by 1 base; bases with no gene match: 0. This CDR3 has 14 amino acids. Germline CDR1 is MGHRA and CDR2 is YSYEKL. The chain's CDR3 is CASSQGLAGNEQFF. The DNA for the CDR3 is TGCGCCAGCAGCCAAGGACTAGCGGGAAATGAGCAGTTCTTC.

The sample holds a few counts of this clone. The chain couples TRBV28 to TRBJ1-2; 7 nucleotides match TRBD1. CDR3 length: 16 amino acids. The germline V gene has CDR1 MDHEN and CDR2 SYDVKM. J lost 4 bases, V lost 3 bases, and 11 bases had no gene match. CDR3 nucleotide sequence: TGTGCCAGCAGTTTCGGACAGGCTGGACGGATCTATGGCTACACCTTC. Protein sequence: CASSFGQAGRIYGYTF.

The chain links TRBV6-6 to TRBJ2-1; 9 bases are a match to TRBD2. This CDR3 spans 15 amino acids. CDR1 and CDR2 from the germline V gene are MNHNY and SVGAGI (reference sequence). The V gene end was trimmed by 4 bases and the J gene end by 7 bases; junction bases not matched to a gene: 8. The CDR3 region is CASSFLSGRRNEQFF. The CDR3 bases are TGTGCCAGCAGTTTCCTTAGCGGGAGAAGGAATGAGCAGTTCTTC.

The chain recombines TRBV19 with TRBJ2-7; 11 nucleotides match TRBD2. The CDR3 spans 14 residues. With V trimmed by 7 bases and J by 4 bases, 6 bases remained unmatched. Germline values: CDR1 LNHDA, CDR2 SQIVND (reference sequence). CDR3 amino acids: CASTQTSGIYEQYF. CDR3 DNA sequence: TGTGCCAGTACCCAGACTAGCGGGATTTACGAGCAGTACTTC.

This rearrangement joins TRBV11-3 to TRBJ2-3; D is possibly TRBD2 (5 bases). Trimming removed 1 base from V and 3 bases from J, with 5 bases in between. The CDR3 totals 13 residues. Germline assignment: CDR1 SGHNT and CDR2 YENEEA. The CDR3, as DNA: TGTGCCAGCAGCTTAGCGGGAACAGATACGCAGTATTTT. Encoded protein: CASSLAGTDTQYF. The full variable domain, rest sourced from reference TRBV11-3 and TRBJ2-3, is EAGVVQSPRYKIIEKKQPVAFWCNPISGHNTLYWYLQNLGQGPELLIRYENEEAVDDSQLPKDRFSAERLKGVDSTLKIQPAELGDSAVYLCASSLAGTDTQYFGPGTRLTVL.

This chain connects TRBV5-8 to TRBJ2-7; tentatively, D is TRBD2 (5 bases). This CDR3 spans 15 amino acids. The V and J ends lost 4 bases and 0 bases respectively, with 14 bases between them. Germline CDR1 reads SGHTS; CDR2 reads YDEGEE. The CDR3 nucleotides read TGTGCCAGCAGCACCCGGCGGGTGAGCTCCTACGAGCAGTACTTC. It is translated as CASSTRRVSSYEQYF.

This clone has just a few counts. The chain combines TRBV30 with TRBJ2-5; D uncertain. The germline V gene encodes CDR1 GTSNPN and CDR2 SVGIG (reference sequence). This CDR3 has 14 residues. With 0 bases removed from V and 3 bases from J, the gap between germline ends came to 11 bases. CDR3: CAWSVSPGKETQYF. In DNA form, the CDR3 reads TGTGCCTGGAGTGTATCTCCGGGTAAAGAGACCCAGTACTTC.

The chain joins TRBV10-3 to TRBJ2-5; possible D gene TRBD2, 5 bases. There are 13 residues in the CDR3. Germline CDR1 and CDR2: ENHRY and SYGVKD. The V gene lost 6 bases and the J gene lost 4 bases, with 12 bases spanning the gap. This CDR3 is CAIRAGGGETQYF. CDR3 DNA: TGTGCCATCAGAGCAGGAGGAGGAGAGACCCAGTACTTC.

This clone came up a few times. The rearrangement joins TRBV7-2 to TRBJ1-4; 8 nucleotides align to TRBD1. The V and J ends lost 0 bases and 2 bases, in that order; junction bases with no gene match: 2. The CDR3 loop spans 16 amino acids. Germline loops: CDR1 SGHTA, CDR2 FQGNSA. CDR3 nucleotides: TGTGCCAGCAGCTTAGCCTACAGGGGGACTAATGAAAAACTGTTTTTT. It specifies CASSLAYRGTNEKLFF.

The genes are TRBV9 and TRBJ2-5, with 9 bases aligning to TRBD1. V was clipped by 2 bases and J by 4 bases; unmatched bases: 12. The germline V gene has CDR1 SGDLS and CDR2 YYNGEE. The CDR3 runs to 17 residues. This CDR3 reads CASSVGTGMGPRETQYF. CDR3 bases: TGTGCCAGCAGCGTGGGGACAGGGATGGGGCCCAGAGAGACCCAGTACTTC.